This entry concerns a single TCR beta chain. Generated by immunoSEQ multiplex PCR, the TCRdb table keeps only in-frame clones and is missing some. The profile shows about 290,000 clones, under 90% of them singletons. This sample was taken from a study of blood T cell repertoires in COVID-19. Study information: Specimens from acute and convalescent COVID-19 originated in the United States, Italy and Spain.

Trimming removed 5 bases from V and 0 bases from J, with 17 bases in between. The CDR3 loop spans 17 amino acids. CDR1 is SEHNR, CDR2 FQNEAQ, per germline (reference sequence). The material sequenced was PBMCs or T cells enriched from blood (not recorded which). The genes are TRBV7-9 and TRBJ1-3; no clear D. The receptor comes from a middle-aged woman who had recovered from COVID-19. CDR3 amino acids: CASSPRGGVSSGNTIYF. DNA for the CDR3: TGTGCCAGCAGCCCGCGAGGCGGGGTTAGCTCTGGAAACACCATATATTTT.